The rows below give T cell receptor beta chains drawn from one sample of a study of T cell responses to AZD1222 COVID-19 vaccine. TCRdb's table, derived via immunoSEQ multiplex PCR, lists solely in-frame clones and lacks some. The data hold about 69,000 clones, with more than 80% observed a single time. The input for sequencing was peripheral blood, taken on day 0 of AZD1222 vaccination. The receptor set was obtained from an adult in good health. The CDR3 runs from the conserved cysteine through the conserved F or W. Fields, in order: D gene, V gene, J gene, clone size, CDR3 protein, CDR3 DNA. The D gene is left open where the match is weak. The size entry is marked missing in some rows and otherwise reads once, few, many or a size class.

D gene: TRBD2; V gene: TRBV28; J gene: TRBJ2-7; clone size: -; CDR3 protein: CASSPASGGYYEQYF; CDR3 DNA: TGTGCCAGCAGCCCTGCTAGCGGGGGATACTACGAGCAGTACTTC
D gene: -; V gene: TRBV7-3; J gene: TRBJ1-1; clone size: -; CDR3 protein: CASSLTFGVTEAFF; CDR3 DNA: TGTGCCAGCAGCTTAACGTTCGGGGTCACTGAAGCTTTCTTT
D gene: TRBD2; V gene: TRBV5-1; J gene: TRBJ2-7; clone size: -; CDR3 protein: CASSSAGVGYEQYF; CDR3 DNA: TGCGCCAGCAGCTCCGCGGGGGTGGGGTACGAGCAGTACTTC
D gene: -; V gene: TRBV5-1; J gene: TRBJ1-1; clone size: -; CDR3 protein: CASSLAVDSQGEAFF; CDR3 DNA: TGCGCCAGCAGCTTGGCCGTAGACAGTCAAGGTGAAGCTTTCTTT
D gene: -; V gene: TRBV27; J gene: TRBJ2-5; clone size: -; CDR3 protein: CASSPLDQETQYF; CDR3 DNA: TGTGCCAGCAGTCCATTAGACCAAGAGACCCAGTACTTC
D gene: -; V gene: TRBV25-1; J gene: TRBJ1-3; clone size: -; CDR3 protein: CASSEMGVTIYF; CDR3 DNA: TGTGCCAGCAGTGAAATGGGGGTCACCATATATTTT
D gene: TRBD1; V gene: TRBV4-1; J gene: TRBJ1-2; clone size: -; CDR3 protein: CASSHPGTGNYGYTF; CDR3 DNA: TGCGCCAGCAGCCATCCCGGGACAGGGAACTATGGCTACACCTTC
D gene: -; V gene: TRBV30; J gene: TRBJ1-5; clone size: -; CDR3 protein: CAWSRTLHQPQHF; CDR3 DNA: TGTGCCTGGAGTCGGACATTGCATCAGCCCCAGCATTTT
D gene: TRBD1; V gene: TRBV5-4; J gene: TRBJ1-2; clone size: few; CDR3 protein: CASSLGQGLDGYTF; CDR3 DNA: TGTGCCAGCAGCTTGGGACAGGGGTTGGATGGCTACACCTTC
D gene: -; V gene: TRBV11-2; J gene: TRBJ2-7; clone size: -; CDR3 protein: CASSLEDSRTYSYEQYF; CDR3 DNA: TGTGCCAGCAGCTTAGAGGACAGTAGGACGTACTCCTACGAGCAGTACTTC
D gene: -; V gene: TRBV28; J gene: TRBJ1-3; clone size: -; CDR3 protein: CASSLWSGAGNTIYF; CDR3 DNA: TGTGCCAGCAGTTTATGGTCTGGGGCTGGAAACACCATATATTTT
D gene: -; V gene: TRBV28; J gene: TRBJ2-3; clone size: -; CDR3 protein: CASSLNGDTQYF; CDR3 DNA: TGTGCCAGCAGCCTAAACGGAGATACGCAGTATTTT
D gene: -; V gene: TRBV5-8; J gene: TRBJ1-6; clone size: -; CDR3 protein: CASSLPGRNSPLHF; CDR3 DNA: TGTGCCAGCAGCTTGCCAGGACGGAATTCACCCCTCCACTTT
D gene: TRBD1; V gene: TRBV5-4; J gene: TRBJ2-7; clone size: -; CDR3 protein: CASSSRQGTYEQYF; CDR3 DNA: TGTGCCAGCAGCTCACGACAGGGGACCTACGAGCAGTACTTC
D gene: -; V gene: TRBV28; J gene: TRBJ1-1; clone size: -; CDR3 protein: CASSLVRRNTEAFF; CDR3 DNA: TGTGCCAGCAGTTTGGTCAGGAGGAACACTGAAGCTTTCTTT
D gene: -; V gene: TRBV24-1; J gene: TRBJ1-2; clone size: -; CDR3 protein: CATSDLGTYYGYTF; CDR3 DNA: TGTGCCACCAGTGATCTCGGGACGTACTATGGCTACACCTTC
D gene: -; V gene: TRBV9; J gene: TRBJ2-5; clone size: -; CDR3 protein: CASSVAGVGETQYF; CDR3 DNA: TGTGCCAGCAGCGTAGCGGGAGTCGGGGAGACCCAGTACTTC
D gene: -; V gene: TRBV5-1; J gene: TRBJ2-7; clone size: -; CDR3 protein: CASSSDTYEQYF; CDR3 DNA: TGCGCCAGCAGCTCGGACACCTACGAGCAGTACTTC
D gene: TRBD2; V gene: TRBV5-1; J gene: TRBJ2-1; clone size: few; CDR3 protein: CASSASGLAGGNEQFF; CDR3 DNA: TGCGCCAGCAGCGCCTCAGGACTAGCGGGAGGCAATGAGCAGTTCTTC
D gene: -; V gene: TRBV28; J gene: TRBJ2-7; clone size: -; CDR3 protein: CASREGPSGYEQYF; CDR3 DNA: TGTGCCAGCAGGGAAGGGCCCTCTGGTTACGAGCAGTACTTC
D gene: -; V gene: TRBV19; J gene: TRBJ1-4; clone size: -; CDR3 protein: CASSIRINEKLFF; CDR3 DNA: TGTGCCAGTAGTATTCGGATTAATGAAAAACTGTTTTTT
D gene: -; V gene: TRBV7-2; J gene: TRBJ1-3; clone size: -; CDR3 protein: CASSSGTFGNTIYF; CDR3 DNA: TGTGCCAGCAGCTCCGGGACTTTCGGAAACACCATATATTTT
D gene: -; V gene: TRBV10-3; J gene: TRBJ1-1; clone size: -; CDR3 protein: CAISDLVGNTEAFF; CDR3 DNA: TGTGCCATCAGTGATCTGGTGGGGAACACTGAAGCTTTCTTT
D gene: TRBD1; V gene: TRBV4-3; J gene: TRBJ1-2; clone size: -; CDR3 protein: CASSHRTGNGYTF; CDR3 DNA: TGCGCCAGCAGCCACAGGACAGGGAATGGCTACACCTTC
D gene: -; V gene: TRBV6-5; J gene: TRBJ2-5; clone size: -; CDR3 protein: CASRQSPRETQYF; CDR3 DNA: TGTGCCAGCAGGCAAAGTCCCCGCGAGACCCAGTACTTC
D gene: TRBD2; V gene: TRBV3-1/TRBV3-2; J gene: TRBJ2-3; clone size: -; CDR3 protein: CASSQDRLAGGDTQYF; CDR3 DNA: TGTGCCAGCAGCCAAGATCGACTAGCGGGAGGTGATACGCAGTATTTT
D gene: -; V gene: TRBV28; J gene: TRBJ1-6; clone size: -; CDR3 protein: CASPRVSPLHF; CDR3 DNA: TGTGCCAGCCCTCGAGTTTCACCCCTCCACTTT
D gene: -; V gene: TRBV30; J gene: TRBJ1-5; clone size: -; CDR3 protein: CAWSSTSNQPQHF; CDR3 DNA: TGTGCCTGGAGTAGCACTAGCAATCAGCCCCAGCATTTT
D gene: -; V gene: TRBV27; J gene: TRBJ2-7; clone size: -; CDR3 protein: CASSPHSTGYYEQYF; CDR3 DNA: TGTGCCAGCAGTCCCCATTCGACAGGTTACTACGAGCAGTACTTC
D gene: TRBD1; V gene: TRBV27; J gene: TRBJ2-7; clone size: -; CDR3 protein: CASSLKWDSSYEQYF; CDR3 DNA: TGTGCCAGCAGTTTAAAATGGGACAGCTCCTACGAGCAGTACTTC
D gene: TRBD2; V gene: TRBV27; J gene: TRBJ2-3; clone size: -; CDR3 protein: CASSLGSGFTDTQYF; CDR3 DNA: TGTGCCAGCAGCTTAGGTAGCGGGTTTACAGATACGCAGTATTTT
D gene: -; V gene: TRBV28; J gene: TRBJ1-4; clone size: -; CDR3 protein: CASSWPTTNEKLFF; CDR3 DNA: TGTGCCAGCAGCTGGCCAACAACTAATGAAAAACTGTTTTTT
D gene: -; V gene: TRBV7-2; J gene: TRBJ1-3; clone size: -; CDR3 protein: CASSHPGPDSGNTIYF; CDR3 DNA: TGTGCCAGCAGCCACCCTGGGCCAGACTCTGGAAACACCATATATTTT
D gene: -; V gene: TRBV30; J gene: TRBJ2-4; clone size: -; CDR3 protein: CAWSKGSEDIQYF; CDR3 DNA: TGTGCCTGGAGTAAGGGGTCTGAGGACATTCAGTACTTC
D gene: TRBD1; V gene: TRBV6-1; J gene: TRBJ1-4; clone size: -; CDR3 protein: CASSGGTALVATNEKLFF; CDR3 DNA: TGTGCCAGCAGTGGAGGGACAGCCCTCGTAGCAACTAATGAAAAACTGTTTTTT
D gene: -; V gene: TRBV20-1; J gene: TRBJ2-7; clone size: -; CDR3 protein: CSARDGFRQYF; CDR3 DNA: TGCAGTGCTAGAGATGGCTTTAGGCAGTACTTC
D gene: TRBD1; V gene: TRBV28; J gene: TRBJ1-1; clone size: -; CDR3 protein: CASAISGTGTEAFF; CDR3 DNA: TGTGCCAGCGCGATTTCCGGGACAGGGACTGAAGCTTTCTTT
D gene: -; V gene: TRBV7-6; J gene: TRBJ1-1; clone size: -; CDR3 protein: CASSYTQIAEAFF; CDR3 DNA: TGTGCCAGCAGCTATACTCAGATAGCTGAAGCTTTCTTT
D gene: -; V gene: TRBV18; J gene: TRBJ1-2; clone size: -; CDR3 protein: CASSFDNNYGYTF; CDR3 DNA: TGTGCCAGCTCATTCGACAATAACTATGGCTACACCTTC
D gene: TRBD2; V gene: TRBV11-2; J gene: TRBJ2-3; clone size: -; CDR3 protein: CASSFSGFSTDTQYF; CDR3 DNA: TGTGCCAGCAGCTTTAGCGGGTTCAGCACAGATACGCAGTATTTT
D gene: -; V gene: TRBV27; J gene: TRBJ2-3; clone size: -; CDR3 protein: CASSLFQRAHTQYF; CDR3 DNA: TGTGCCAGCAGTTTATTTCAGCGGGCGCATACGCAGTATTTT
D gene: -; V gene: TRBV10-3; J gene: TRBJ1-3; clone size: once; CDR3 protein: CAISDSGDAGNTIYF; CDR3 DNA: TGTGCCATCAGTGACTCCGGGGATGCGGGAAACACCATATATTTT
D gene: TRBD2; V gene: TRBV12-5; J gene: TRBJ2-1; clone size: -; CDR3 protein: CASGLGGVSHGEQFF; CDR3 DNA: TGTGCTAGTGGTCTTGGGGGGGTATCGCACGGTGAGCAGTTCTTC
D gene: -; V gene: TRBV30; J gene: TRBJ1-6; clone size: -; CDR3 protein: CAWSGSYNSPLHF; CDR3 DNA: TGTGCCTGGAGCGGGTCCTATAATTCACCCCTCCACTTT
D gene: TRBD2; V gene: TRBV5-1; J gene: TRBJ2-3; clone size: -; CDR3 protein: CASSLTPSGGHADTQYF; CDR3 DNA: TGCGCCAGCAGCCTAACTCCTAGCGGGGGGCACGCAGATACGCAGTATTTT